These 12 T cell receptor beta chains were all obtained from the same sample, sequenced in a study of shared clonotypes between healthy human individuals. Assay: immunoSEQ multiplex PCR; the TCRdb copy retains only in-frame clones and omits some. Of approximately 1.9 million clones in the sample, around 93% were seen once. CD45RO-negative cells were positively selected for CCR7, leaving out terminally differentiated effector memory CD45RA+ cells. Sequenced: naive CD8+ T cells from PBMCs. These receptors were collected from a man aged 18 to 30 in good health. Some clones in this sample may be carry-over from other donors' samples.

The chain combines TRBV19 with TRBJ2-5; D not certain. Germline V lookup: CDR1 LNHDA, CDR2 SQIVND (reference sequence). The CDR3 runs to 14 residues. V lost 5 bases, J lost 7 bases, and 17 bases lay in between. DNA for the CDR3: TGTGCCAGTAGTCCCTACATGGTATTGGGGACCCAGTACTTC. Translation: CASSPYMVLGTQYF.

CDR3 DNA sequence: TGTGCCAGCAGCCTGGGGGAACTCTCGCAGTATTTT. This codes for CASSLGELSQYF. J is TRBJ2-3 and V is TRBV5-6, with D perhaps given as TRBD1 or TRBD2 (5 bases each). Germline lookup yields CDR1 SGHDT and CDR2 YYEEEE. The ends were cut back, 4 bases at V and 10 bases at J, with 13 bases in the middle. The CDR3 runs 12 residues. Drawing the rest from reference TRBV5-6 and TRBJ2-3, the complete variable domain is DAGVTQSPTHLIKTRGQQVTLRCSPKSGHDTVSWYQQALGQGPQFIFQYYEEEERQRGNFPDRFSGHQFPNYSSELNVNALLLGDSALYLCASSLGELSQYFGPGTRLTVL.

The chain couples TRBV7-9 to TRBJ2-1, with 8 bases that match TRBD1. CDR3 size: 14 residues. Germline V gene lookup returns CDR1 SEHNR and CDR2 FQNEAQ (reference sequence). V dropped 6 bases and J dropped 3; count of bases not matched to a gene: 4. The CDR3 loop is CASSVGQGYNEQFF. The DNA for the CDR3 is TGTGCCAGCAGTGTAGGACAGGGCTACAATGAGCAGTTCTTC.

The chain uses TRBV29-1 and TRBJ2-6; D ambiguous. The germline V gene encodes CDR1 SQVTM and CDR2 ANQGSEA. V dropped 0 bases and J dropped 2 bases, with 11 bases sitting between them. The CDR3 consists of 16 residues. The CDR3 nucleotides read TGCAGCGTTGAAGATTGGGTTGGGACTGGGGCCAACGTCCTGACTTTC. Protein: CSVEDWVGTGANVLTF. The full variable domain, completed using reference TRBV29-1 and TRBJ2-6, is SAVISQKPSRDICQRGTSLTIQCQVDSQVTMMFWYRQQPGQSLTLIATANQGSEATYESGFVIDKFPISRPNLTFSTLTVSNMSPEDSSIYLCSVEDWVGTGANVLTFGAGSRLTVL.

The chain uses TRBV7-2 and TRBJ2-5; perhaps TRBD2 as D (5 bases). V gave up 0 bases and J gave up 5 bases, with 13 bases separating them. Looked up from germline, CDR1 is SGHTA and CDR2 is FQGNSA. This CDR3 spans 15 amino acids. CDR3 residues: CASSLALTWEETQYF. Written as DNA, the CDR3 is TGTGCCAGCAGCTTAGCGCTAACATGGGAGGAGACCCAGTACTTC.

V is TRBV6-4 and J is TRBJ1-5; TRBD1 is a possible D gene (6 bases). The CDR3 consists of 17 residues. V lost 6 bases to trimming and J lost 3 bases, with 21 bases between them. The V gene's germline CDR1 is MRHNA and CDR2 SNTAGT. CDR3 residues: CASRVSSGQRNNQPQHF. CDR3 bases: TGTGCCAGCAGGGTAAGTAGTGGACAGAGAAACAATCAGCCCCAGCATTTT.

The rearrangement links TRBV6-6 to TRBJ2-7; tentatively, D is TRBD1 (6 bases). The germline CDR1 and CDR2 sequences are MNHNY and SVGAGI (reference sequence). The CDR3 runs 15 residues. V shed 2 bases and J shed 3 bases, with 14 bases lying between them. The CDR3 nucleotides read TGTGCCAGCAGTTACCCACCGGACAGAAACTACGAGCAGTACTTC. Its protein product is CASSYPPDRNYEQYF.

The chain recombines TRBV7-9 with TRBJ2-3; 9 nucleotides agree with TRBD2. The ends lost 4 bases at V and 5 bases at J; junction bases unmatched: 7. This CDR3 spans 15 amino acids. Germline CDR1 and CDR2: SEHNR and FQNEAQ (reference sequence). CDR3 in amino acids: CASSWFIAGEDTQYF. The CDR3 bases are TGTGCCAGCAGCTGGTTTATAGCGGGAGAAGATACGCAGTATTTT.

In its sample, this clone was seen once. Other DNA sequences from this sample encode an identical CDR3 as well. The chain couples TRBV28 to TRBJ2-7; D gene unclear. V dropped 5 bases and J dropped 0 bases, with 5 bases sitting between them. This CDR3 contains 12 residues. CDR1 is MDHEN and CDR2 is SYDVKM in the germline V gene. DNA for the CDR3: TGTGCCAGCAGTCTAGACTCCTACGAGCAGTACTTC. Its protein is CASSLDSYEQYF. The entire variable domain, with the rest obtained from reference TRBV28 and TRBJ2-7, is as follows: DVKVTQSSRYLVKRTGEKVFLECVQDMDHENMFWYRQDPGLGLRLIYFSYDVKMKEKGDIPEGYSVSREKKERFSLILESASTNQTSMYLCASSLDSYEQYFGPGTRLTVT.

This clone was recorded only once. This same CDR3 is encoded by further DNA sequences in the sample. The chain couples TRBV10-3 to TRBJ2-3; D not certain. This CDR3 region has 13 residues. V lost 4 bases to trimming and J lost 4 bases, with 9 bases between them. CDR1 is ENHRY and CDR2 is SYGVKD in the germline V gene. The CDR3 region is CAISAGSADTQYF. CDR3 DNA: TGTGCCATCAGTGCGGGCTCCGCAGATACGCAGTATTTT.

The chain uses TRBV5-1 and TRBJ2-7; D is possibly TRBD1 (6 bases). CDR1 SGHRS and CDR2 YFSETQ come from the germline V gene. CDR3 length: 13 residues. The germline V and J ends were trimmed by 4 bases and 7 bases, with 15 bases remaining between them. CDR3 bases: TGCGCCAGCAGCCCAACCGGACAGCCTGAGCAGTACTTC. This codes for CASSPTGQPEQYF.

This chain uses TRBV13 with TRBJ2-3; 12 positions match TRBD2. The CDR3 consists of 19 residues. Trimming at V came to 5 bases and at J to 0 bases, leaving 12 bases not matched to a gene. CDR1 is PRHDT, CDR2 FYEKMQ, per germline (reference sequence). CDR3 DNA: TGTGCCAGCAGCACCAGGACTAGCGGGGATCCTACTAGCACAGATACGCAGTATTTT. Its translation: CASSTRTSGDPTSTDTQYF. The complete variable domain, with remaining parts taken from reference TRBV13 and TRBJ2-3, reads AAGVIQSPRHLIKEKRETATLKCYPIPRHDTVYWYQQGPGQDPQFLISFYEKMQSDKGSIPDRFSAQQFSDYHSELNMSSLELGDSALYFCASSTRTSGDPTSTDTQYFGPGTRLTVL.